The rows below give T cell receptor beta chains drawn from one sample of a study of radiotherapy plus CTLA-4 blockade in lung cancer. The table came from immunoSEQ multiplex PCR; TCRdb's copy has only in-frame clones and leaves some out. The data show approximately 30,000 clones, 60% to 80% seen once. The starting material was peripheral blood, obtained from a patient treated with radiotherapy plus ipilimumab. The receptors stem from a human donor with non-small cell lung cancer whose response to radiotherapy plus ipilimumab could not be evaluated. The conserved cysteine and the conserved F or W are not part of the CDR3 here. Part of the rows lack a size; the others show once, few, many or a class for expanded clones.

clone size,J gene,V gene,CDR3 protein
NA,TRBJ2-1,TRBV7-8,ASSPGGTSGRVGQF
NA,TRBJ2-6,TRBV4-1,ASRQQGDSGANVLT
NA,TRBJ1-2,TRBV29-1,SGRDSEMNGYT
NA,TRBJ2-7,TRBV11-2,ASSLTGTGSSYEQY
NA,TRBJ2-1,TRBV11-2,ASSLRSGNSYNEQF
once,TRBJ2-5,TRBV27,ASSLSGGGAGGETQY
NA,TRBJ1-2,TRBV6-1,ASSPGTGVGYT
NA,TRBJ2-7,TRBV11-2,ASGSDRGYEQY
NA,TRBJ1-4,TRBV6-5,ASSFSPNEKLF
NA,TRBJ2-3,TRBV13,ASSLDRRDTQY
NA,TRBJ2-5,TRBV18,ASSLLTLGGPKNQETQY
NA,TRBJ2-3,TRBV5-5,ASSLREGGSTDTQY
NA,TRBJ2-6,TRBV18,ASSPGQGLSGANVLT
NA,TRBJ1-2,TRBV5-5,ASSLAGQGGGYT
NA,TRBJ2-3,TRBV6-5,ASSYSILGTDTQY
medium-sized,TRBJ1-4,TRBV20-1,SASRNEKLF
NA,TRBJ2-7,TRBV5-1,ASSSGTSGRVYEQY
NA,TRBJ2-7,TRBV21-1,ASSNLTSGNEQY
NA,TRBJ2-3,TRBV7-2,ASSSGAHRSTDTQY
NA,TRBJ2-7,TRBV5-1,ASSLSGILYEQY
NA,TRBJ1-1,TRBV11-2,ASTLRPHGGAEAF
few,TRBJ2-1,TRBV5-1,ASRQWTSGKDEQF
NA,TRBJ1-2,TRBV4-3,ASSQVAGQGGGYT
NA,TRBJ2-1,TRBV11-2,ASSLVAWREGPHEQF
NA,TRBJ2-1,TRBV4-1,ASSQGFGQGPFSYNEQF
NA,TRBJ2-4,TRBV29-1,SVEEGARRDIQY
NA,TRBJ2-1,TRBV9,ASSVVQGAGEQF
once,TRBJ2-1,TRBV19,ASTIDGYNEQF
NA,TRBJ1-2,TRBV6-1,ASSLTQVGYGYT